These 15 T cell receptor beta chains were all obtained from the same sample, sequenced in a study of cytomegalovirus exposure and HLA in healthy donors. Use of 60 Vbeta and 13 Jbeta primers characterized the PCR. Libraries were prepared by immunoSEQ multiplex PCR; TCRdb keeps only in-frame clonotypes and omits some of them. Of about 140,000 clones in the sample, more than 70% were seen once. Sequences were obtained from PBMCs. These receptors were obtained from a woman between 50 and 59 years old in good health and CMV-seronegative.

Points on this clone: Within the sample, other DNA sequences also encode this same CDR3. The gene calls are TRBV20-1 and TRBJ1-1; D not resolved. The length of the CDR3 is 11 residues. V dropped 6 bases and J dropped 2 bases, with 7 bases sitting between them. CDR1 is DFQATT, CDR2 SNEGSKA, per germline (reference sequence). This CDR3 reads CSAPVNTEAFF. The CDR3 nucleotides read TGCAGTGCCCCTGTAAACACTGAAGCTTTCTTT.

This clone was seen a few times. The rearrangement joins TRBV4-3 to TRBJ2-1; D gene uncertain. The V and J ends lost 4 bases and 4 bases respectively, with 8 bases between them. This CDR3 contains 13 residues. In germline, CDR1 is LGHNA, CDR2 YSLEER. The CDR3 bases are TGCGCCAGCAGCCCTAACTCATACAATGAGCAGTTCTTC. It codes for CASSPNSYNEQFF.

The rearrangement joins TRBV5-6 to TRBJ2-1; 11 bases map to TRBD2. The length of the CDR3 is 16 residues. Germline V gene data show CDR1 as SGHDT and CDR2 as YYEEEE. Trimming removed 2 bases from V and 1 base from J; junction bases left unmatched: 2. The CDR3 protein is CASSFSGGASYNEQFF. The DNA for the CDR3 is TGTGCCAGCAGCTTTAGCGGGGGGGCATCCTACAATGAGCAGTTCTTC.

V usage is TRBV27 and J usage is TRBJ2-2, with 8 bases lining up with TRBD2. The CDR3 is 14 residues long. With V trimmed by 7 bases and J by 1 base, 2 bases remained unmatched. Germline CDR1 reads MNHEY; CDR2 reads SMNVEV (reference sequence). Written as DNA, the CDR3 is TGTGCCAGCACTAGCGGGTTGAACACCGGGGAGCTGTTTTTT. It codes for CASTSGLNTGELFF.

The J gene is TRBJ1-5, the V gene TRBV5-1; D possibly corresponds to TRBD1 (5 bases). V was pared by 4 bases and J by 1 base, with 9 bases between. This CDR3 is 14 amino acids long. CDR1 and CDR2 (germline): SGHRS, YFSETQ. CDR3 loop: CASSLDMSNQPQHF. As DNA, the CDR3 is TGCGCCAGCAGCCTGGACATGAGCAATCAGCCCCAGCATTTT.

The V gene is TRBV6-6, the J gene TRBJ1-2; TRBD1 aligns across 8 bases. V lost 1 base to trimming and J lost 8 bases; unmatched junction nucleotides: 6. The CDR3 is 14 amino acids. Germline assignment: CDR1 MNHNY and CDR2 SVGAGI (reference sequence). CDR3 coding DNA: TGTGCCAGCAGTTACTTTGGACAGGGTGGGGGCTACACCTTC. Translation gives CASSYFGQGGGYTF.

The chain joins TRBV11-3 to TRBJ2-2; D unclear. V lost 4 bases and J lost 4, with 4 bases in between. Germline-derived CDR1 and CDR2 are SGHNT and YENEEA. The CDR3 spans 12 residues. The CDR3 bases are TGTGCCAGCAGCTCTTCCACCGGGGAGCTGTTTTTT. This codes for CASSSSTGELFF. Filled out from reference TRBV11-3 and TRBJ2-2, the complete variable domain reads EAGVVQSPRYKIIEKKQPVAFWCNPISGHNTLYWYLQNLGQGPELLIRYENEEAVDDSQLPKDRFSAERLKGVDSTLKIQPAELGDSAVYLCASSSSTGELFFGEGSRLTVL.

This chain connects TRBV6-6 to TRBJ1-5, with TRBD1 identical over 7 bases. The CDR3 covers 15 residues. The V segment lost 2 bases and the J segment 1 base; nucleotides outside the gene matches: 2. Germline CDR1 reads MNHNY; CDR2 reads SVGAGI (reference sequence). The chain's CDR3 is CASSYRGLSNQPQHF. CDR3 DNA sequence: TGTGCCAGCAGTTACAGGGGGCTGAGCAATCAGCCCCAGCATTTT.

The chain combines TRBV11-2 with TRBJ2-1, with D perhaps matching TRBD2 (5 bases). With 4 bases removed from V and 0 bases from J, the gap between germline ends came to 7 bases. The germline gives CDR1 SGHAT, CDR2 FQNNGV. The CDR3 consists of 14 residues. The CDR3 sequence is CASSSAGSYNEQFF. The CDR3 nucleotides are TGTGCCAGCAGCTCTGCGGGCTCCTACAATGAGCAGTTCTTC.

In this sample, this clone turned up a few times. The chain carries TRBV2 and TRBJ1-4, with unresolved D. Between the trimmed V and J ends, which lost 6 bases and 8 bases, there was a span of 13 bases. The CDR3 spans 13 residues. Germline loops: CDR1 SNHLY, CDR2 FYNNEI. The CDR3 loop reads CASRPTQREKLFF. The CDR3 DNA sequence: TGTGCCAGCAGACCGACCCAGCGGGAAAAACTGTTTTTT.

The chain couples TRBV9 to TRBJ1-2; D perhaps matches TRBD1 (6 bases). The germline V gene has CDR1 SGDLS and CDR2 YYNGEE. V lost 0 bases and J 1 base, leaving 10 bases between the germline ends. This CDR3 is built from 15 residues. The DNA of the CDR3 is TGTGCCAGCAGCGTAGGACAGGCGATTAACTATGGCTACACCTTC. Encoded protein: CASSVGQAINYGYTF. The variable domain in full, with the rest retrieved from reference TRBV9 and TRBJ1-2, is DSGVTQTPKHLITATGQRVTLRCSPRSGDLSVYWYQQSLDQGLQFLIQYYNGEERAKGNILERFSAQQFPDLHSELNLSSLELGDSALYFCASSVGQAINYGYTFGSGTRLTVV.

CDR3 loop: CASYNPEPTYNEQFF. As DNA, the CDR3 is TGCGCCAGCTACAACCCGGAGCCGACCTACAATGAGCAGTTCTTC. The chain uses TRBV5-1 and TRBJ2-1; D is unresolved. CDR1 and CDR2 from the germline V gene are SGHRS and YFSETQ. This CDR3 contains 15 residues. Trimming stripped 7 bases from V and 2 bases from J, with 16 bases between.

The rearrangement joins TRBV5-4 to TRBJ2-7, with 8 bases aligning to TRBD1. The CDR3 length is 15 residues. Trimming took 4 bases from V and 3 from J; bases not matched to a gene: 9. Germline V gene lookup returns CDR1 SGHNT and CDR2 YYREEE (reference sequence). CDR3 loop: CASSPRTGSGYEQYF. The CDR3 bases are TGTGCCAGCAGCCCCCGGACAGGGTCGGGCTACGAGCAGTACTTC. Complete variable domain (other parts from reference TRBV5-4 and TRBJ2-7): ETGVTQSPTHLIKTRGQQVTLRCSSQSGHNTVSWYQQALGQGPQFIFQYYREEENGRGNFPPRFSGLQFPNYSSELNVNALELDDSALYLCASSPRTGSGYEQYFGPGTRLTVT.

The genes are TRBV28 and TRBJ1-1, with a tentative D call TRBD1 (6 bases). The CDR3 runs 13 residues. Trimming shortened V by 4 bases and J by 10 bases, and 16 bases separated the two germline ends. Germline V gives CDR1 MDHEN, CDR2 SYDVKM. CDR3 loop: CASSSPGAPGAFF. As DNA, the CDR3 is TGTGCCAGCAGTTCACCAGGGGCACCGGGAGCTTTCTTT.

This chain joins TRBV25-1 and TRBJ1-1; possibly TRBD1 for D (5 bases). Trimming pared 5 bases from V and 2 bases from J, leaving 15 bases between. Germline V gene data show CDR1 as MGHDK and CDR2 as SYGVNS. The CDR3 length is 15 residues. Here the CDR3 reads CASSPYRGDNTEAFF. For the CDR3, the DNA is TGTGCCAGCAGTCCGTATCGGGGGGATAACACTGAAGCTTTCTTT.